The 12 T cell receptor beta chains listed next were all sequenced from one sample in a study of cytomegalovirus exposure and HLA in healthy donors. 60 Vbeta and 13 Jbeta primers were used in PCR. Assay: immunoSEQ multiplex PCR; the TCRdb copy retains only in-frame clones and omits some. The sample includes about 120,000 clones, about 75% of them seen just once. The specimen was PBMCs. The receptors here all came from a woman aged 40 to 55 in good health and CMV-seropositive.

The J gene is TRBJ1-1, the V gene TRBV19; TRBD1 might be the D (6 bases). The V end lost 3 bases, the J end lost 6 bases, and 14 bases lay between the germline ends. CDR1 and CDR2 (germline): LNHDA, SQIVND (reference sequence). The CDR3 has 14 amino acids. CDR3 in DNA: TGTGCCAGTAGTATCGGAGGGGGAGGGGCTGAAGCTTTCTTT. This translates into CASSIGGGGAEAFF. Together with reference TRBV19 and TRBJ1-1, the CDR3 gives the full variable domain: DGGITQSPKYLFRKEGQNVTLSCEQNLNHDAMYWYRQDPGQGLRLIYYSQIVNDFQKGDIAEGYSVSREKKESFPLTVTSAQKNPTAFYLCASSIGGGGAEAFFGQGTRLTVV.

The rearrangement links TRBV4-1 to TRBJ1-6; TRBD1 is a possible D gene (5 bases). The CDR3 consists of 18 residues. CDR1 MGHRA and CDR2 YSYEKL come from the germline V gene. With 3 bases removed from V and 0 bases from J, the gap between germline ends came to 15 bases. The CDR3, as DNA: TGCGCCAGCAGCCAGAGACAGCTTACACTCTCCTATAATTCACCCCTCCACTTT. Translation gives CASSQRQLTLSYNSPLHF.

This clone occurred a few times. The J gene is TRBJ2-1, the V gene TRBV18; 7 nucleotides align to TRBD2. CDR3 length: 16 residues. J was trimmed by 7 bases and V by 3 bases; bases with no gene match: 12. Looked up from germline, CDR1 is KGHSH and CDR2 is LQKENI. In nucleotides, the CDR3 is TGTGCCAGCTCACCTTCTATTGGGACTATCGCGAATGAGCAGTTCTTC. It translates to CASSPSIGTIANEQFF.

This chain joins TRBV6-1 and TRBJ1-1, with unresolved D. Trimming removed 1 base from V and 0 bases from J, with 6 bases in between. This CDR3 spans 14 amino acids. Germline CDR1 is MNHNS and CDR2 is SASEGT. The CDR3 region is CASSEGPLNTEAFF. DNA for the CDR3: TGTGCCAGCAGTGAAGGGCCGCTGAACACTGAAGCTTTCTTT.

This clone came up once. The genes are TRBV5-1 and TRBJ1-1, with 12 bases identical to TRBD1. The CDR3 spans 14 residues. The V gene end was trimmed by 4 bases and the J gene end by 11 bases; junction bases not matched to a gene: 9. CDR1 is SGHRS, CDR2 YFSETQ, per germline. The CDR3 coding sequence is TGCGCCAGCAGCATTAAATCGGGACAGGGGGCGGCTTTCTTT. Translating it yields CASSIKSGQGAAFF.

The chain has TRBV6-1 and TRBJ1-1, with a possible D match to TRBD1 (5 bases). V lost 3 bases, J lost 7 bases, and 18 bases lay in between. Germline loops: CDR1 MNHNS, CDR2 SASEGT. This CDR3 is 15 amino acids long. CDR3 in amino acids: CASSDVGLNNVEAFF. The CDR3 DNA reads as TGTGCCAGCAGTGATGTGGGACTTAACAACGTTGAAGCTTTCTTT.

The chain links TRBV18 to TRBJ1-2; weak D call: TRBD1 (6 bases). CDR1 is KGHSH, CDR2 LQKENI, per germline. The CDR3 runs 15 residues. Trimming removed 5 bases from V and 2 bases from J, with 15 bases in between. The DNA for the CDR3 is TGTGCCAGCTCAGGTGGACTAGGGGGGAACTATGGCTACACCTTC. Protein product: CASSGGLGGNYGYTF.

V gene TRBV9 combines with J gene TRBJ2-5; D is unresolved. Germline CDR1 and CDR2: SGDLS and YYNGEE. V was shortened by 0 bases and J by 4 bases, with 4 bases between the two germline ends. The CDR3 contains 12 residues. This CDR3 reads CASSVDRETQYF. The CDR3 region has the DNA TGTGCCAGCAGCGTAGATCGAGAGACCCAGTACTTC.

This rearrangement joins TRBV15 to TRBJ1-5; D is perhaps TRBD1 (6 bases). Trimming took off 5 bases at V and 0 bases at J, with 11 bases between the two ends. The CDR3 covers 15 residues. The V gene's germline CDR1 is LNHNV and CDR2 YYDKDF (reference sequence). The CDR3 DNA reads TGTGCCACCAGCGGGGGCTCCTATAGCAATCAGCCCCAGCATTTT. Translating gives CATSGGSYSNQPQHF. Full variable domain (missing parts from reference TRBV15 and TRBJ1-5): DAMVIQNPRYQVTQFGKPVTLSCSQTLNHNVMYWYQQKSSQAPKLLFHYYDKDFNNEADTPDNFQSRRPNTSFCFLDIRSPGLGDTAMYLCATSGGSYSNQPQHFGDGTRLSIL.

The V gene is TRBV5-1, the J gene TRBJ2-1; D is unresolved. The germline V gene encodes CDR1 SGHRS and CDR2 YFSETQ. The CDR3 sequence is 11 residues long. Trimming cost V 2 bases and J 9 bases, with 6 bases left between them. CDR3 sequence: CASSFDSEQFF. In nucleotides, the CDR3 is TGCGCCAGCAGCTTTGACTCTGAGCAGTTCTTC.

This chain links TRBV12-5 with TRBJ1-1, with 7 bases fitting TRBD1. Germline lookup yields CDR1 LGHNT and CDR2 FRNRAP. The CDR3 covers 15 residues. The ends lost 0 bases at V and 5 bases at J; junction bases unmatched: 6. CDR3 nucleotides: TGTGCTAGTGGTTTGGTACGTGCAGGGGGGACTGAAGCTTTCTTT. Amino acid sequence: CASGLVRAGGTEAFF.

J is TRBJ2-1 and V is TRBV25-1; tentative D call: TRBD2 (6 bases). Germline V CDR1 and CDR2: MGHDK, SYGVNS. The CDR3 contains 15 residues. V lost 4 bases and J 7 bases, leaving 17 bases between the germline ends. The chain's CDR3 is CASSVAGPLGNEQFF. In DNA form, the CDR3 reads TGTGCCAGCAGTGTGGCGGGGCCCCTCGGGAATGAGCAGTTCTTC.